This TCR beta chain was retrieved from a study of radiotherapy plus CTLA-4 blockade in lung cancer. Details on this clone: Its cognate antigen is unknown.

V was trimmed by 5 bases and J by 1 base, leaving 17 bases between them. The germline V gene encodes CDR1 MDHEN and CDR2 SYDVKM. CDR3 length: 16 residues. Study-level points and caveats: Response was reportedly best predicted by early blood T cell clone dynamics, with interferon-beta.

This table comes from immunoSEQ multiplex PCR, and its TCRdb copy is limited to in-frame clones, with some not included. The sample holds about 28,000 clones; 79% are singletons and the top ten take over 15%. Sequenced material: peripheral blood, taken from a patient treated with radiotherapy plus ipilimumab. The receptor was derived from a human donor with non-small cell lung cancer that progressed on radiotherapy plus ipilimumab. This chain links TRBV28 with TRBJ1-2, with D possibly being TRBD1 (5 bases). The CDR3 loop reads CASSPNRDRDNYGYTF. CDR3 bases: TGTGCCAGCAGTCCCAACCGGGACCGCGATAACTATGGCTACACCTTC.